The clone carrying this T cell receptor (beta chain) was found a few times. Its antigen is as yet unknown. TCRdb redid the calling of the 5' RACE reads with MiXCR, one entry per CDR3 protein. The sample holds over 500,000 distinct CDR3 sequences; 15% to 20% are singletons and the top ten take about 8.6%. This entry is derived from a study of T-cell memory formation after mild COVID-19. Study-wide results and limits: Contracting CD8+ clones were enriched in EMRA, CD4+ mainly in CM and EM. Clones contracting day 15 to 85 were balanced CD4/CD8; later expanders leaned CD4+.

The V segment lost 5 bases and the J segment 8 bases; nucleotides outside the gene matches: 12. Germline loops: CDR1 PRHDT, CDR2 FYEKMQ (reference sequence). This CDR3 region has 15 residues. This chain connects TRBV13 to TRBJ1-2; the match to TRBD1 covers 9 bases. Source material: PBMCs or a T cell subset sorted from them (not recorded which). The sequence was obtained from an adult woman who had mild COVID-19 (a few samples of this study predate the infection). Cell type and time point are not known. Here the CDR3 reads CASSVGTGTVWGYTF. The CDR3 DNA follows: TGTGCCAGCAGCGTCGGGACAGGGACCGTTTGGGGCTACACCTTC.